Shown below are 8 T cell receptor beta chains from a single sample sequenced in a study of blood T cell repertoires in COVID-19. Profiling relied on immunoSEQ multiplex PCR, and the TCRdb table lists in-frame clones only, not all of them. Of approximately 200,000 clones listed, 65% to 90% are singletons. The sequenced sample consisted of PBMCs or T cells enriched from blood (not recorded which). The receptors shown here come from a man aged 40-49 years who had recovered from COVID-19.

This clone showed up just once. The chain is built from TRBV7-9 and TRBJ2-2; maybe TRBD1 (5 bases). The CDR3 has 14 residues. Trimming removed 5 bases at V and 0 bases at J, with 7 bases between. Per germline, CDR1 SEHNR and CDR2 FQNEAQ (reference sequence). Written as DNA, the CDR3 is TGTGCCAGCAGCCTGGACACGAACACCGGGGAGCTGTTTTTT. This codes for CASSLDTNTGELFF.

This chain joins TRBV10-1 and TRBJ2-3, with a weak D call TRBD1 (6 bases). There are 13 residues in the CDR3. V was trimmed by 5 bases and J by 5 bases, leaving 11 bases between them. CDR1 and CDR2 from the germline V gene are WNHNN and SYGVQD (reference sequence). CDR3 coding DNA: TGCGCCAGCAGTAAGGGGGAGAAAGATACGCAGTATTTT. Translating it yields CASSKGEKDTQYF.

The CDR3 loop reads CASSQEPSGRYNEQFF. The DNA of the CDR3 is TGCGCCAGCAGCCAAGAACCTAGCGGGCGGTACAATGAGCAGTTCTTC. The rearrangement links TRBV4-3 to TRBJ2-1; 8 nucleotides match TRBD2. V lost 0 bases, J lost 4 bases, and 5 bases stayed unmatched. The CDR3 has 16 amino acids. Germline loops: CDR1 LGHNA, CDR2 YSLEER.

The J gene is TRBJ2-5, the V gene TRBV18; weak D call: TRBD2 (6 bases). V lost 2 bases to trimming and J lost 2 bases, with 15 bases between them. The V gene's germline CDR1 is KGHSH and CDR2 LQKENI. This CDR3 is 16 amino acids long. The CDR3 nucleotides are TGTGCCAGCTCACCAGTTTCTCAGGGACTGCAAGAGACCCAGTACTTC. Translation gives CASSPVSQGLQETQYF.

The V gene is TRBV18, the J gene TRBJ1-1; tentative D call: TRBD1 (6 bases). CDR3 size: 17 residues. V shed 3 bases and J shed 1 base, with 18 bases lying between them. Germline CDR1 and CDR2: KGHSH and LQKENI. CDR3 region: CASSPQGILRGNTEAFF. For the CDR3, the DNA is TGTGCCAGCTCACCGCAGGGGATCCTCAGAGGGAACACTGAAGCTTTCTTT.

The gene calls are TRBV19 and TRBJ1-2; 8 bases are shared with TRBD1. CDR3 length equals 14 residues. CDR1 is LNHDA and CDR2 is SQIVND in the germline V gene (reference sequence). V trimming: 6 bases; J trimming: 4 bases; junction bases outside the gene matches: 7. As DNA, the CDR3 is TGTGCCAGTAGCCTCAGGGGGCAGGTCTATGGCTACACCTTC. This encodes CASSLRGQVYGYTF.

V and J are TRBV7-9 and TRBJ2-7; D might be TRBD2 (7 bases). Germline CDR1 reads SEHNR; CDR2 reads FQNEAQ (reference sequence). The CDR3 spans 15 residues. V shed 10 bases and J shed 12 bases, with 31 bases lying between them. CDR3 region: CATQGIAGPEGGLYV. As DNA, the CDR3 is TGTGCCACGCAGGGGATAGCGGGTCCGGAGGGGGGGCTGTACGTC.

The chain carries TRBV2 and TRBJ2-7, with 7 bases lining up with TRBD1. J lost 5 bases, V lost 6 bases, and 10 bases had no gene match. Germline CDR1 and CDR2: SNHLY and FYNNEI. The CDR3 has 14 amino acids. The CDR3 nucleotides read TGTGCCAGCAGAGTAAACAGGGGATCAGACGAGCAGTACGTC. This codes for CASRVNRGSDEQYV.